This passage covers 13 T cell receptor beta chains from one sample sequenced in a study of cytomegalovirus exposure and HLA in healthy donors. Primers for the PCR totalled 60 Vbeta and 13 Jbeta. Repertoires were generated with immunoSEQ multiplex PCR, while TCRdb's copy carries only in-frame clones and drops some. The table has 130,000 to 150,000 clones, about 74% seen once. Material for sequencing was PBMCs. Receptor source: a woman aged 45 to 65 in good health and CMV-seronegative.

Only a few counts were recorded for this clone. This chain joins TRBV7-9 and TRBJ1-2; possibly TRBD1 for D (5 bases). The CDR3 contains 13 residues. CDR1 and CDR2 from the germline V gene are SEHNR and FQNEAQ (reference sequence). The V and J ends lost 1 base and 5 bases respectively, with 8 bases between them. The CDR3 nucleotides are TGTGCCAGCAGCTTAGGGGCAGGGTATGGCTACACCTTC. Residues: CASSLGAGYGYTF.

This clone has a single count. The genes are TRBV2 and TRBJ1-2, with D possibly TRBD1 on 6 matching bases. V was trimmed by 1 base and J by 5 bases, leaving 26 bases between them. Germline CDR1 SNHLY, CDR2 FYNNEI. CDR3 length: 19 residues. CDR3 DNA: TGTGCCAGCAGTGAAGGAAGGGGTGCCGGGGACATGAGTTCATATGGCTACACCTTC. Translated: CASSEGRGAGDMSSYGYTF.

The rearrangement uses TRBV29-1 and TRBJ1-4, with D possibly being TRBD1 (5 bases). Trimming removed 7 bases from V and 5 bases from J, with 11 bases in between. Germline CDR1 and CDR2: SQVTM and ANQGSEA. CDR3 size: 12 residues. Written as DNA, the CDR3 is TGCAGCGGCGGGGGGGGAAATGAAAAACTGTTTTTT. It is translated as CSGGGGNEKLFF.

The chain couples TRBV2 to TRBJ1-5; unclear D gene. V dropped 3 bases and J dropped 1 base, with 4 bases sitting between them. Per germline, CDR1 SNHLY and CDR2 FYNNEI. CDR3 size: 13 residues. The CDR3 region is CASSERSNQPQHF. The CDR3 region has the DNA TGTGCCAGCAGTGAGCGGAGCAATCAGCCCCAGCATTTT. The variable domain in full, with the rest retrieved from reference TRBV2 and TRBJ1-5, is EPEVTQTPSHQVTQMGQEVILRCVPISNHLYFYWYRQILGQKVEFLVSFYNNEISEKSEIFDDQFSVERPDGSNFTLKIRSTKLEDSAMYFCASSERSNQPQHFGDGTRLSIL.

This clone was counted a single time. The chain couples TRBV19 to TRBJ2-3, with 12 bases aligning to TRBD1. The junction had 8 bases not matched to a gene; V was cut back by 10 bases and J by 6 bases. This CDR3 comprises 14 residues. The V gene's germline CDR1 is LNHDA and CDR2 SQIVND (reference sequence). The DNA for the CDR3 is TGTGCCACCCTCGGGACAGGGGGCATGGATACGCAGTATTTT. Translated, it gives CATLGTGGMDTQYF.

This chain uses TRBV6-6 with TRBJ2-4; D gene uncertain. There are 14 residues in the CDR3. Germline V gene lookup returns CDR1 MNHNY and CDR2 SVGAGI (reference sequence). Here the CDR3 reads CAAMAAMAKNIQYF. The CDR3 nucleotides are TGTGCAGCCATGGCGGCAATGGCCAAAAACATTCAGTACTTC.

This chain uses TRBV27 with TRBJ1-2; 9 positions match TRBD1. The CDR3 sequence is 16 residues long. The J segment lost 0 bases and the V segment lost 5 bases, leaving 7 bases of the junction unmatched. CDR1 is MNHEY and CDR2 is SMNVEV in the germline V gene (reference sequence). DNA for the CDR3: TGTGCCAGCAGTGAACAGGGGGCCCTCCCTAACTATGGCTACACCTTC. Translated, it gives CASSEQGALPNYGYTF.

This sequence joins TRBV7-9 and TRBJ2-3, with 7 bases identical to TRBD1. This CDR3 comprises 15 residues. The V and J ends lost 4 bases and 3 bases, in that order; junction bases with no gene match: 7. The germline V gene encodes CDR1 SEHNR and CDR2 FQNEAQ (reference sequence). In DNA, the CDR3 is TGTGCCAGCAGCTCCGACAGGGCTTGGACAGATACGCAGTATTTT. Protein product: CASSSDRAWTDTQYF.

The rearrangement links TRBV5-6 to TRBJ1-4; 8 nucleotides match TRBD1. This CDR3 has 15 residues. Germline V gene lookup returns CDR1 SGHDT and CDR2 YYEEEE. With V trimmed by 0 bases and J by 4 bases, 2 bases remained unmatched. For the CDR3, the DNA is TGTGCCAGCAGCTTGGGACAGGGGCTTAATGAAAAACTGTTTTTT. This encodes CASSLGQGLNEKLFF.

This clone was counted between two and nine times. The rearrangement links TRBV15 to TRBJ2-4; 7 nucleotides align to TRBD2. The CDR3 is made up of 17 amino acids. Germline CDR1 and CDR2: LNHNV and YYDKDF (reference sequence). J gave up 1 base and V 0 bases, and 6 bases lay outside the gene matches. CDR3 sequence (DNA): TGTGCCACCAGCAGAGAACGGCGGGGGTGGGCCAAAAACATTCAGTACTTC. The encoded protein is CATSRERRGWAKNIQYF.

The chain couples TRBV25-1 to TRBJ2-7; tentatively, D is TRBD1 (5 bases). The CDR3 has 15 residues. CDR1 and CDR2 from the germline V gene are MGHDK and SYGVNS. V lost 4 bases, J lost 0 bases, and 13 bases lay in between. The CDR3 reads CASSGAGSSSYEQYF. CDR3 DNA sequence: TGTGCCAGCAGTGGAGCAGGGTCGTCCTCCTACGAGCAGTACTTC.

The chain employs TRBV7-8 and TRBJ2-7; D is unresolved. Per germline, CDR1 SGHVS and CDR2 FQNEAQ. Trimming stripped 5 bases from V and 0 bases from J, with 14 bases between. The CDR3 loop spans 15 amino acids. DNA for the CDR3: TGTGCCAGCAGCCTGACAATTATTAGCTCCTACGAGCAGTACTTC. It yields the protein CASSLTIISSYEQYF. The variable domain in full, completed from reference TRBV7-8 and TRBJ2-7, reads GAGVSQSPRYKVAKRGQDVALRCDPISGHVSLFWYQQALGQGPEFLTYFQNEAQLDKSGLPSDRFFAERPEGSVSTLKIQRTQQEDSAVYLCASSLTIISSYEQYFGPGTRLTVT.

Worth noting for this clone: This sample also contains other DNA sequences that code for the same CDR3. This CDR3 reads CASRSGQAYQPQHF. The CDR3 nucleotides are TGTGCCAGCAGATCGGGACAGGCCTATCAGCCCCAGCATTTT. The chain carries TRBV28 and TRBJ1-5; TRBD1 matches at 8 bases. The junction had 6 bases not matched to a gene; V was cut back by 6 bases and J by 5 bases. CDR3 length: 14 amino acids. In germline, CDR1 is MDHEN, CDR2 SYDVKM.